This TCR beta chain appears in the sequencing data of a study of shared clonotypes between healthy human individuals. V was cut by 4 bases and J by 12 bases, with 10 bases left in between. Germline CDR1 MGHDK, CDR2 SYGVNS. The CDR3 loop spans 12 amino acids. Note on this clone: One base away lies a much larger clone, so this may be a sequencing read error. The CDR3 does not close with the conserved phenylalanine or tryptophan, likely indicating a read error.

Original data processing: Filtering differed, since immunoSEQ gave only junction sequences and no quality scores. Repertoires were generated with immunoSEQ multiplex PCR, while TCRdb's copy carries only in-frame clones and drops some. For V, J and clone size, that table is used; D and trimming come from the DNA. The table has millions of clones, around 95% seen once; the top ten hold more than 0.1%. The sequence was collected from a man aged 18 to 30 in good health. The gene calls are TRBV25-1 and TRBJ1-6; the D is unclear. Specimen: naive CD4+ T cells sorted from blood. Described subset: CD45RA+ positively selected. The CDR3: CASSGTGQPLHL. Here the CDR3 DNA reads TGTGCCAGCAGTGGTACCGGCCAACCCCTCCACCTT.